The sample holds many counts of the clone carrying this TCR beta chain. Its antigen is still unknown. This specimen comes from a study of T cells after posttransplantation cyclophosphamide. Busulfan-fludarabine conditioning, marrow transplant, and cyclophosphamide on days +3 and +4 were administered. Study outcomes and limitations: Recipient CMV seropositivity and CMV reactivation strongly tracked TRB clonality. Skin or GI-infiltrating T cells shared few TRB sequences with blood.

Measured with immunoSEQ multiplex PCR; TCRdb has only the in-frame clones, and not every one. The sample shows more than 2,500 clones, none of them appearing just once. The specimen was PBMCs, collected after allogeneic stem cell transplant with posttransplant cyclophosphamide. The sequence came from a female patient between 55 and 75 years old who received an allogeneic stem cell transplant from a related donor and was CMV-positive. Part of the T cell pool may stem from the graft donor.

The CDR3 DNA sequence: TGCGCCAGCAGCTTGAGTTACAGGGGGAGTGTCTCTGGAAACACCATATATTTT. Translation gives CASSLSYRGSVSGNTIYF. This rearrangement joins TRBV5-1 to TRBJ1-3, with 8 nucleotides matching TRBD1. Germline V gene data show CDR1 as SGHRS and CDR2 as YFSETQ. With 1 base clipped from V and 0 bases from J, the junction kept 9 bases outside the gene matches. CDR3 length equals 18 residues.